This TCR beta chain was documented in a study of control samples from healthy donors and cancer patients. Here immunoSEQ multiplex PCR was the method, and the copy in TCRdb shows in-frame clones only, minus some. The sample contains approximately 41,000 clones, roughly 94% of which appear only once. Trimming cost V 8 bases and J 9 bases; bases outside gene matches: 11. Germline loops: CDR1 SGHVS, CDR2 FNYEAQ. The CDR3 is 15 residues long. This rearrangement joins TRBV7-6 to TRBJ2-3, with 13 positions matching TRBD2. Source material: blood. The TCR sequence derives from a man in his sixties in good health. CDR3 DNA: TGTGCCAGCGGGGGACTAGCGGGAAGAAGGGGAACGCAGTATTTT. Translated, it gives CASGGLAGRRGTQYF.